The 30 T cell receptor beta chains below were found in one sample sequenced in a study of T cells in Graves' hyperthyroidism and ophthalmopathy. TCR beta CDR3 region amplification was performed from RNA transcripts. Using the HTBI primer set, a first-round RT-PCR was run on the TCR CDR3. From the multiplex PCR reads, TCRdb called clonotypes with MiXCR, one entry per CDR3 protein. The sample comprises about 640,000 distinct CDR3 sequences, around 21% of which are singletons, and 30% to 40% rests with the top ten. The sample taken for sequencing was blood. These receptors came from a man aged 30 to 45 with Graves' ophthalmopathy.

The chain recombines TRBV7-9 with TRBJ2-7; no clear D gene. Germline CDR1 SEHNR, CDR2 FQNEAQ (reference sequence). Trimming removed 4 bases at V and 2 bases at J, with 18 bases between. The CDR3 loop spans 16 amino acids. The CDR3 DNA reads as TGTGCCAGCAGCTCTCGGTTCGACACGGTCACCTACGAGCAGTACTTC. Translation gives CASSSRFDTVTYEQYF.

This clonotype was counted only a few times. The gene calls are TRBV11-2 and TRBJ2-1; tentatively, D is TRBD1 (6 bases). V was trimmed by 2 bases and J by 7 bases, leaving 15 bases between them. The CDR3 sequence is 15 residues long. CDR1 and CDR2 from the germline V gene are SGHAT and FQNNGV. In DNA, the CDR3 is TGTGCCAGCAGCTTACGGGACAAATTCGGTAATGAGCAGTTCTTC. The encoded protein is CASSLRDKFGNEQFF.

A few counts support this clonotype. The chain joins TRBV5-1 to TRBJ2-3; D ambiguous. The CDR3 is made up of 14 amino acids. Trimming cost V 4 bases and J 0 bases, with 9 bases left between them. CDR1 is SGHRS and CDR2 is YFSETQ in the germline V gene. The CDR3 DNA sequence: TGCGCCAGCAGCCATTCCACTAGCACAGATACGCAGTATTTT. The encoded protein is CASSHSTSTDTQYF.

This clonotype has just a few counts. The chain joins TRBV2 to TRBJ2-5, with 15 bases lining up with TRBD2. Germline values: CDR1 SNHLY, CDR2 FYNNEI. The junction had 4 bases not matched to a gene; V was cut back by 7 bases and J by 1 base. The CDR3 is 16 amino acids. The CDR3 DNA reads as TGTGCCAGCAATGGACTAGCGGGAGGGCCCCAAGAGACCCAGTACTTC. Translating it yields CASNGLAGGPQETQYF.

This clonotype appeared many times. This chain joins TRBV3-1 and TRBJ2-7; the D gene could be TRBD1 or TRBD2 (5 bases each). Germline lookup yields CDR1 LGHDT and CDR2 YNNKEL (reference sequence). Trimming removed 1 base from V and 4 bases from J, with 11 bases in between. This CDR3 comprises 14 residues. The CDR3 sequence: CASSQVAGSYEQYF. The CDR3 nucleotides are TGTGCCAGCAGCCAAGTTGCAGGGAGTTACGAGCAGTACTTC.

With respect to this clonotype: A junction boundary mismatches the germline segment, possibly from a read error. This chain's CDR3 is CATQDRFYQNSNQPQHF. CDR3 DNA: TGTGCCACCCAGGATCGTTTCTACCAGAATAGCAATCAGCCCCAGCATTTT. This chain joins TRBV10-1 and TRBJ1-5; D is unclear. The CDR3 runs to 17 residues. Germline-derived CDR1 and CDR2 are WNHNN and SYGVQD (reference sequence).

V usage is TRBV28 and J usage is TRBJ2-7, with 10 positions matching TRBD1. This CDR3 is 15 amino acids long. CDR1 is MDHEN and CDR2 is SYDVKM in the germline V gene. With V trimmed by 4 bases and J by 5 bases, 8 bases remained unmatched. The CDR3 DNA reads as TGTGCCAGCAGTTCCCCGGACAGGGGGATTAACGAGCAGTACTTC. Translated: CASSSPDRGINEQYF.

CDR3 sequence (DNA): TGTGCCAGCAGTCCTATCGGGGGTCATTCACCCCTCCACTTT. It is translated as CASSPIGGHSPLHF. The chain recombines TRBV27 with TRBJ1-6; D might be TRBD1 (5 bases). Germline values: CDR1 MNHEY, CDR2 SMNVEV (reference sequence). The CDR3 length is 14 residues. Trimming pared 5 bases from V and 8 bases from J, leaving 13 bases between.

The V call is TRBV28, the J call TRBJ2-7; D ambiguous. Germline lookup yields CDR1 MDHEN and CDR2 SYDVKM. The CDR3 covers 13 residues. V was trimmed by 8 bases and J by 3 bases, leaving 14 bases between them. CDR3: CASVPAADYEQYF. CDR3 bases: TGTGCCAGCGTCCCTGCTGCGGACTACGAGCAGTACTTC. Based on the CDR3 plus reference TRBV28 and TRBJ2-7, the full variable domain is DVKVTQSSRYLVKRTGEKVFLECVQDMDHENMFWYRQDPGLGLRLIYFSYDVKMKEKGDIPEGYSVSREKKERFSLILESASTNQTSMYLCASVPAADYEQYFGPGTRLTVT.

This clonotype occurred many times. One end of the junction is discordant with germline, which a read error may explain. The chain has TRBV3-1 and TRBJ2-2, with D tentatively TRBD2 (6 bases). The CDR3 is made up of 12 amino acids. Germline V gene data show CDR1 as LGHDT and CDR2 as YNNKEL (reference sequence). The CDR3 nucleotides are TGTGCCAGCAGCCAACCAACGGGGGTTCGGGTTTTT. It specifies CASSQPTGVRVF. Looking up the rest from reference TRBV3-1 and TRBJ2-2 gives the full variable domain: DTAVSQTPKYLVTQMGNDKSIKCEQNLGHDTMYWYKQDSKKFLKIMFSYNNKELIINETVPNRFSPKSPDKAHLNLHINSLELGDSAVYFCASSQPTGVRVFGEGSRLTVL.

This clonotype occurred many times. V is TRBV30 and J is TRBJ2-3; 8 bases map to TRBD2. V was pared by 6 bases and J by 6 bases, with 14 bases of the junction left unmatched. CDR3 size: 15 residues. CDR1 is GTSNPN, CDR2 SVGIG, per germline (reference sequence). The CDR3 DNA sequence: TGTGCCTGCCACACTGGAAGCGGGAGTTTTGATACGCAGTATTTT. It translates to CACHTGSGSFDTQYF. Variable domain in full (rest from reference TRBV30 and TRBJ2-3): SQTIHQWPATLVQPVGSPLSLECTVEGTSNPNLYWYRQAAGRGLQLLFYSVGIGQISSEVPQNLSASRPQDRQFILSSKKLLLSDSGFYLCACHTGSGSFDTQYFGPGTRLTVL.

V gene TRBV20-1 combines with J gene TRBJ2-1; the D gene is possibly TRBD2 (5 bases). V was clipped by 1 base and J by 0 bases, with 25 bases between them. Looked up from germline, CDR1 is DFQATT and CDR2 is SNEGSKA (reference sequence). The CDR3 extends over 20 amino acids. CDR3 nucleotides: TGCAGTGCTAGAGGCCAAGAGTACCTCGAGCGGTCCCGCTCCTACAATGAGCAGTTCTTC. This gives the protein CSARGQEYLERSRSYNEQFF.

This CDR3 is CASSLGPAGGHNEQFF. The CDR3 DNA is TGCGCCAGCAGCTTGGGGCCAGCGGGAGGGCACAATGAGCAGTTCTTC. The V gene is TRBV5-1, the J gene TRBJ2-1; TRBD2 aligns across 10 bases. The CDR3 covers 16 residues. Germline CDR1 and CDR2: SGHRS and YFSETQ. Germline trimming cut 0 bases from V and 5 bases from J; bases unmatched to any gene: 5.

In its sample, this clonotype was seen many times. The V gene is TRBV2, the J gene TRBJ1-5; D possibly corresponds to TRBD1 (6 bases). Germline CDR1 SNHLY, CDR2 FYNNEI. This CDR3 is 13 amino acids long. The V end lost 6 bases, the J end lost 4 bases, and 10 bases lay between the germline ends. The CDR3 nucleotides read TGTGCCAGCAGCGGACAGAATAATCAGCCCCAGCATTTT. This sequence encodes CASSGQNNQPQHF.

In its sample, this clonotype was seen many times. The gene calls are TRBV7-2 and TRBJ2-7; D perhaps matches TRBD2 (6 bases). The germline gives CDR1 SGHTA, CDR2 FQGNSA. The CDR3 is 13 amino acids. V was clipped by 5 bases and J by 2 bases, with 10 bases between them. For the CDR3, the DNA is TGTGCCAGCAGCCTCGGGACTCCCTACGAGCAGTACTTC. Encoded protein: CASSLGTPYEQYF.

This clonotype was observed at least ten times. V gene TRBV2 combines with J gene TRBJ1-2, with 8 bases matching TRBD1. The CDR3 loop spans 13 amino acids. Looked up from germline, CDR1 is SNHLY and CDR2 is FYNNEI. The ends lost 5 bases at V and 7 bases at J; junction bases unmatched: 6. CDR3 protein: CASSRTGRPGYTF. The CDR3 DNA reads as TGTGCCAGCAGTAGGACAGGGCGGCCTGGCTACACCTTC.

This clonotype was found a few times. CDR3 in DNA: TGTGCCAGCAGTTTAAGGGCAAGGAGCTCCTACGAGCAGTACTTC. Translation: CASSLRARSSYEQYF. The chain joins TRBV27 to TRBJ2-7; D remains ambiguous. The germline V gene has CDR1 MNHEY and CDR2 SMNVEV (reference sequence). There are 15 residues in the CDR3. V lost 2 bases and J 0 bases, leaving 11 bases between the germline ends.

The V and J genes are TRBV9 and TRBJ2-1; a weak D match, TRBD2 (5 bases). Germline CDR1 and CDR2: SGDLS and YYNGEE. The CDR3 runs 15 residues. Trimming took 3 bases from V and 0 from J, leaving 10 bases between them. The CDR3 sequence is CASSAEGTSYNEQFF. In DNA form, the CDR3 reads TGTGCCAGCAGCGCAGAGGGTACCTCCTACAATGAGCAGTTCTTC.

The chain couples TRBV6-1 to TRBJ2-2; D call uncertain. The germline V gene encodes CDR1 MNHNS and CDR2 SASEGT. Between the trimmed V and J ends, which lost 6 bases and 3 bases, there was a span of 8 bases. The CDR3 runs 13 residues. The CDR3 loop reads CASRYRDTGELFF. CDR3 coding DNA: TGTGCCAGCAGATACAGAGACACCGGGGAGCTGTTTTTT.

The genes are TRBV28 and TRBJ1-3, with 8 bases lining up with TRBD1. In germline, CDR1 is MDHEN, CDR2 SYDVKM. V was clipped by 2 bases and J by 3 bases; unmatched bases: 6. This CDR3 spans 16 amino acids. CDR3 sequence: CASSLQGAEHGNTIYF. CDR3 sequence (DNA): TGTGCCAGCAGTTTACAGGGGGCTGAACATGGAAACACCATATATTTT.

There are a few counts of this clonotype. The chain carries TRBV5-6 and TRBJ2-5, with D maybe TRBD1 (7 bases). This CDR3 has 12 amino acids. Germline V gene sequence: CDR1 SGHDT, CDR2 YYEEEE. Trimming left V 3 bases short and J 10 bases short, with 13 bases between. The CDR3 loop reads CASSSNRGGQYF. The CDR3, as DNA: TGTGCCAGCAGCTCGAACAGGGGAGGCCAGTACTTC.

This clonotype was seen more than once but under ten times. The rearrangement joins TRBV29-1 to TRBJ2-1; D not certain. Trimming removed 3 bases from V and 12 bases from J, with 18 bases in between. The length of the CDR3 is 13 residues. Germline V gene lookup returns CDR1 SQVTM and CDR2 ANQGSEA. CDR3: CSVDLSVPLVQFF. In DNA, the CDR3 is TGCAGCGTTGATTTGTCGGTACCACTGGTGCAGTTCTTC.

This clonotype appeared many times. The V and J genes are TRBV28 and TRBJ2-1; 13 nucleotides agree with TRBD2. V was clipped by 7 bases and J by 3 bases; unmatched bases: 6. The CDR3 loop spans 16 amino acids. Germline V CDR1 and CDR2: MDHEN, SYDVKM. CDR3 bases: TGTGCCAGCACTCGGACTAGCGGGAGCAGCTACAATGAGCAGTTCTTC. Residues: CASTRTSGSSYNEQFF.

This clonotype was seen a few times. The rearrangement joins TRBV6-1 to TRBJ2-7; no reliable D call. The V gene's germline CDR1 is MNHNS and CDR2 SASEGT. The CDR3 covers 13 residues. V dropped 4 bases and J dropped 0 bases, with 7 bases sitting between them. The CDR3 reads CASSGRTSYEQYF. In DNA form, the CDR3 reads TGTGCCAGCAGTGGACGTACCTCCTACGAGCAGTACTTC.

The V gene is TRBV29-1, the J gene TRBJ2-7; 12 positions match TRBD2. The CDR3 covers 18 residues. Germline V lookup: CDR1 SQVTM, CDR2 ANQGSEA. Unmatched junction bases numbered 19, after V lost 6 bases and J lost 4 bases. In DNA, the CDR3 is TGCAGCGTGGGATGGACAGACAAACCGGGACTAGCGGGTTACGAGCAGTACTTC. This codes for CSVGWTDKPGLAGYEQYF.

This clonotype was seen a handful of times. This chain connects TRBV24-1 to TRBJ2-3; 16 nucleotides match TRBD2. This CDR3 has 17 residues. Germline V gene sequence: CDR1 KGHDR, CDR2 SFDVKD. Trimming cost V 7 bases and J 5 bases; bases outside gene matches: 8. In DNA form, the CDR3 reads TGTGCCACCAGCTTCCCGGGACTAGCGGGAGGGAAAGATACGCAGTATTTT. This encodes CATSFPGLAGGKDTQYF.

Only a few counts were recorded for this clonotype. Written as DNA, the CDR3 is TGTGCCAGCAGCTTAACGGCGGGACGGGAGCAGTTCTTC. This gives the protein CASSLTAGREQFF. The chain recombines TRBV7-3 with TRBJ2-1, with D possibly matching TRBD2 (6 bases). V lost 0 bases and J lost 10, with 10 bases in between. The CDR3 covers 13 residues. The germline gives CDR1 SGHTA, CDR2 FQGTGA.

The genes are TRBV25-1 and TRBJ1-1, with TRBD1 as a possible D gene (5 bases). The V gene lost 3 bases and the J gene lost 5 bases, with 10 bases spanning the gap. This CDR3 has 13 amino acids. Germline CDR1 and CDR2: MGHDK and SYGVNS. CDR3 residues: CASSDRPGTEAFF. The CDR3 region has the DNA TGTGCCAGCAGTGATCGGCCAGGGACTGAAGCTTTCTTT.

This clonotype was recorded a few times. The chain recombines TRBV6-6 with TRBJ2-1; D possibly uses TRBD1 or TRBD2 (6 bases each). Germline V gives CDR1 MNHNY, CDR2 SVGAGI (reference sequence). V dropped 1 base and J dropped 8 bases, with 15 bases sitting between them. The CDR3 is 15 residues long. CDR3 nucleotides: TGTGCCAGCAGTTACTTGGCTAGCGAGGGGGATGAGCAGTTCTTC. Translating it yields CASSYLASEGDEQFF.

The V and J genes are TRBV20-1 and TRBJ1-5; a weak D match, TRBD1 (6 bases). The CDR3 has 16 amino acids. V lost 2 bases and J lost 1, with 15 bases in between. CDR1 is DFQATT, CDR2 SNEGSKA, per germline (reference sequence). Here the CDR3 DNA reads TGCAGTGCTAGATCGACCAGGGGTGAGAGCAATCAGCCCCAGCATTTT. It yields the protein CSARSTRGESNQPQHF.